The present TCR beta chain was sequenced within a study of blood T cell repertoires in COVID-19 (dated by TCRdb to the early 2020s). Regarding the research as a whole: The collaborator samples originated in the United States, Italy and Spain and spanned the acute and convalescent phases of COVID-19. The prospective study material was composed of cDNA or gDNA derived from T cells, B-cell-depleted T cells, or PBMCs. The dataset comprised deeply sampled blood TCRbeta repertoires from subjects exposed to, actively infected with, or recovered from COVID-19. The repertoires were released in a freely available public database intended as a resource for research on the immune response to SARS-CoV-2. Samples were obtained from the ongoing ImmuneRACE study (first 160 participants) and from over 1,000 subjects provided by 6 global collaborators. Nearly every sample came with metadata listing a de-identified subject ID, COVID-19 status, age in years and sex. Where available, HLA class I and class II types were obtained from metadata supplied by the sample provider rather than from assay-based typing.

Broad study findings and their caveats: Clinical and demographic metadata were provided uncurated, with the amount varying by source and participant.

In Seattle, one collaborating source enrolled patients while the infection was active and tracked those patients longitudinally over the course of disease. The collaborating institutions used their own protocols to collect whole blood in K2EDTA tubes. For TCRbeta analysis, collaborators shipped samples in one of three forms: frozen whole blood, isolated PBMCs, or DNA extracted from either of those sample types. Notes on this clone: This clone's antigen is unknown. Per-base quality was not reported, and no clone a single base away is much larger than it.

V is reduced by 10 bases and J by 3 bases, leaving a spacing of 18 bases between them. The CDR3 goes from the cysteine to the phenylalanine over 14 residues. The kept DNA is CDR3 alone, 42 bases in frame from the first base. From a lookup of the germline V gene (reference sequence), CDR1 and CDR2 are MNHEY and SMNVEV. The immunoSEQ Assay, a bias-controlled multiplex PCR, was used to amplify TCRbeta CDR3 regions from genomic DNA. From the authors' description of their analysis: Within the assay, amplification of reference gene primers was used to estimate how many nucleated cells each sample contained. Sequence reads were collapsed and filtered to measure the absolute abundance of every unique TCRbeta CDR3 rearrangement. Productive Simpson clonality was computed per sample as the square root of Simpson's diversity index over productive rearrangements. The immuneACCESS repertoire file appears here via TCRdb, limited to in-frame rearrangements. These files lack a portion of the clones; in checked studies, under half of the deficit traces to unresolved V genes, and the cause of the others is not known. Clone size and the V and J calls come from that table; the DNA yielded D and trimming. The sample contains nearly 95,000 clones, less than 85% of them found a single time. The ten top clones hold 3.9% of the sample.

The sequenced sample consisted of peripheral blood. The origin of this receptor is a man between 65 and 79 years old with COVID-19, enrolled during active disease. The sequence joins TRBV27 to TRBJ1-1; TRBD1 is perhaps the D gene, given 6 matching bases. CDR3 region: CATQGYGADTEAFF. The nucleotides are TGTGCCACACAGGGTTATGGAGCGGACACTGAAGCTTTCTTT.